The TCR beta chain described here comes from a study of CD8 T cells in Susac syndrome. Random hexamers primed reverse transcription of about 0.5 to 1 ug RNA. Multiplex immunoSEQ PCR targeted 54 Vbeta and 13 Jbeta TCR beta segments. TCRdb processed the immunoSEQ multiplex PCR reads anew with MiXCR; each CDR3 protein has one entry. This sample has approximately 57,000 distinct CDR3 sequences, with around 95% found just once. Trimming removed 3 bases at V and 2 bases at J, with 13 bases between. There are 15 residues in the CDR3. Per germline, CDR1 MNHEY and CDR2 SMNVEV (reference sequence). V usage is TRBV27 and J usage is TRBJ2-5; perhaps TRBD2 as D (6 bases). The sequencing sample was made of CD8+ T cells from PBMCs. The receptor was isolated from a human donor with Susac syndrome. The CDR3 nucleotides are TGTGCCAGCAGTTTTGGGGGGACCCCGCAAGAGACCCAGTACTTC. It yields the protein CASSFGGTPQETQYF.